This T cell receptor (beta chain) was documented in a study of vaccination effects on CD4 cells after COVID-19. Study in general: Two convalescent patients each provided a sample, at 16 days and at one week before vaccination. The study's findings and limits: Convalescent patients in the study were few, and early post-infection timepoints were absent.

Expansion with viral peptide pools was applied to antigen-specific CD4+ T cells by the ViraFEST assay prior to sequencing. It was after approximately 11 days of culture that CD4+ T cells were isolated. The infection with SARS-CoV-2 (confirmed by PCR) occurred in this person between March and December 2020. Wells each received some 2.2 million PBMC, cultured with approximately 10 IU/ml IL-2 and 8.5 to 10 ug/ml peptides. This clone has only a few counts. Its specificity is unknown. Sequencing was performed with immunoSEQ multiplex PCR; in TCRdb, only in-frame clones are kept and a portion is missing. The sample records 42,000 or so clones, roughly 70% being singletons. The sequences come from CD4+ T cells from PBMCs cultured with a peptide pool, collected before COVID-19 vaccination. This TCR was sampled from a human donor who had a prior SARS-CoV-2 infection.

The CDR3 region has the DNA TGTGCCAGCAGCTTAGGAGGGACGGCTAATGAAAAACTGTTTTTT. Its protein is CASSLGGTANEKLFF. The chain joins TRBV7-2 to TRBJ1-4, with a weak D call TRBD1 (5 bases). The germline CDR1 and CDR2 sequences are SGHTA and FQGNSA. The CDR3 has 15 amino acids. Trimming shortened V by 1 base and J by 3 bases, and 9 bases separated the two germline ends.